The T cell receptor beta chain under discussion was sequenced for a study of blood T cell repertoires in COVID-19. Study as a whole: Researchers got acute and convalescent COVID-19 samples from the United States, Italy and Spain. In each case, the material was cDNA or gDNA derived from T cells, B-cell-depleted T cells, or PBMCs.

The table came from immunoSEQ multiplex PCR; TCRdb's copy has only in-frame clones and leaves some out. Here the sample spans under 250,000 clones, about four fifths being singletons. The V gene's germline CDR1 is MNHEY and CDR2 SMNVEV (reference sequence). Trimming at V came to 6 bases and at J to 7 bases, leaving 12 bases not matched to a gene. This CDR3 comprises 14 residues. The chain links TRBV27 to TRBJ2-7; 7 bases are a match to TRBD1. The sample consisted of peripheral blood. The sequence was collected from a man at least 80 years old with acute or convalescent COVID-19. The CDR3 sequence: CASSPAGDSKEQYF. In DNA, the CDR3 is TGTGCCAGCAGCCCGGCCGGGGACAGTAAAGAGCAGTACTTC.